This TCR beta chain came from a study of T cell clones after liver transplantation. Study background: Third-party-reactive TCRbeta sequences from pre-transplant mixed lymphocyte reactions served as antigen-independent comparators.

Measured with immunoSEQ multiplex PCR; TCRdb has only the in-frame clones, and not every one. The sample has about 22,000 clones; more than 65% are singletons. Germline CDR1 is SGHTA and CDR2 is FQGNSA. The CDR3 spans 16 residues. V dropped 5 bases and J dropped 10 bases, with 21 bases sitting between them. This material consisted of CD4+ T cells from blood, taken before liver transplant. The TCR comes from a human donor who received a liver transplant. V is TRBV7-2 and J is TRBJ1-6, with unresolved D. CDR3: CASSQVGHNVGSPLHF. The CDR3 region has the DNA TGTGCCAGCAGCCAAGTGGGTCATAATGTAGGGTCACCCCTCCACTTT.